The 18 T cell receptor beta chains below were found in one sample sequenced in a study of cytomegalovirus exposure and HLA in healthy donors. It was with 60 Vbeta and 13 Jbeta primers that the PCR ran. TCRdb's table, derived via immunoSEQ multiplex PCR, lists solely in-frame clones and lacks some. This sample yields over 80,000 clones, of which around 73% are seen a single time; roughly 3.5% belongs to the top ten. The sample consisted of PBMCs. Receptors were obtained from a man aged 40-55 years in good health and CMV-seronegative.

V usage is TRBV11-2 and J usage is TRBJ1-1; no clear D gene. The germline CDR1 and CDR2 sequences are SGHAT and FQNNGV. V was clipped by 4 bases and J by 7 bases, with 13 bases between them. The CDR3 loop spans 13 amino acids. The CDR3 spells CASSSYSQVEAFF. DNA for the CDR3: TGTGCCAGCAGCTCCTACTCTCAGGTTGAAGCTTTCTTT.

V and J are TRBV5-6 and TRBJ1-1; 7 bases agree with TRBD1. The J segment lost 2 bases and the V segment lost 4 bases, leaving 5 bases of the junction unmatched. The CDR3 covers 14 residues. CDR1 and CDR2 (germline): SGHDT, YYEEEE. The DNA for the CDR3 is TGTGCCAGCAGCCGGGACAGCCTAAACACTGAAGCTTTCTTT. Its protein is CASSRDSLNTEAFF.

This chain connects TRBV28 to TRBJ1-1, with D possibly matching TRBD1 (5 bases). This CDR3 has 14 residues. The V and J ends lost 6 bases and 1 base respectively, with 12 bases between them. The germline V gene has CDR1 MDHEN and CDR2 SYDVKM. The CDR3 sequence is CASRPGLSNTEAFF. CDR3 bases: TGTGCCAGCAGACCGGGACTTTCGAACACTGAAGCTTTCTTT.

The chain recombines TRBV7-9 with TRBJ2-7; 8 bases are a match to TRBD1. The CDR3 spans 15 residues. From germline, CDR1 is SEHNR and CDR2 FQNEAQ (reference sequence). The V and J ends lost 0 bases and 1 base, in that order; junction bases with no gene match: 2. The CDR3 nucleotides are TGTGCCAGCAGCTTAGCAGGGACAGGATCCTACGAGCAGTACTTC. As protein: CASSLAGTGSYEQYF.

By sample fraction, this clone is medium-sized (0.01 to 0.1%). The chain has TRBV4-2 and TRBJ2-5; D call uncertain. The length of the CDR3 is 16 residues. Trimming stripped 0 bases from V and 2 bases from J, with 13 bases between. Germline CDR1 and CDR2: LGHNA and YNFKEQ. The CDR3: CASSQDFTAFQETQYF. Written as DNA, the CDR3 is TGTGCCAGCAGCCAAGATTTTACAGCTTTTCAAGAGACCCAGTACTTC.

This clone has a handful of counts. V is TRBV15 and J is TRBJ1-6; a weak D match, TRBD1 (6 bases). V was cut by 1 base and J by 8 bases, with 9 bases left in between. The CDR3 length is 14 residues. CDR1 and CDR2 (germline): LNHNV, YYDKDF (reference sequence). DNA for the CDR3: TGTGCCACCAGCAGAGGCCAGGGGTATTCACCCCTCCACTTT. Translation: CATSRGQGYSPLHF.

This sequence joins TRBV29-1 and TRBJ2-5, with D maybe TRBD2 (5 bases). Germline V CDR1 and CDR2: SQVTM, ANQGSEA. The germline V and J ends were trimmed by 6 bases and 5 bases, with 13 bases remaining between them. The CDR3 runs to 12 residues. The CDR3 sequence: CSVAALGETQYF. Written as DNA, the CDR3 is TGCAGCGTAGCGGCCCTTGGGGAGACCCAGTACTTC.

V is TRBV2 and J is TRBJ1-5; weak D call: TRBD1 (6 bases). Germline CDR1 is SNHLY and CDR2 is FYNNEI. This CDR3 is built from 13 residues. V shed 6 bases and J shed 7 bases, with 13 bases lying between them. The CDR3 loop reads CASSTGFWQPQHF. DNA of the CDR3: TGTGCCAGCAGCACAGGGTTCTGGCAGCCCCAGCATTTT. Filled out from reference TRBV2 and TRBJ1-5, the complete variable domain reads EPEVTQTPSHQVTQMGQEVILRCVPISNHLYFYWYRQILGQKVEFLVSFYNNEISEKSEIFDDQFSVERPDGSNFTLKIRSTKLEDSAMYFCASSTGFWQPQHFGDGTRLSIL.

V and J are TRBV6-1 and TRBJ1-4; 8 nucleotides line up with TRBD1. V gave up 6 bases and J gave up 7 bases; unmatched junction bases: 1. CDR1 and CDR2 (germline): MNHNS, SASEGT. The CDR3 has 12 residues. DNA of the CDR3: TGTGCCAGCAGGCAGGGGGCTGAAAAACTGTTTTTT. This codes for CASRQGAEKLFF.

As to this clone: The CDR3 ends on some other residue instead of the conserved phenylalanine or tryptophan, so this is likely a read error. J is TRBJ2-3 and V is TRBV5-8; D may be TRBD1 (5 bases). Germline V gene data show CDR1 as SGHTS and CDR2 as YDEGEE. The CDR3 is 14 residues long. Trimming stripped 2 bases from V and 8 bases from J, with 15 bases between. For the CDR3, the DNA is TGTGCCAGCAGCTTAAGACAGTCCCAGGGTACGCAGTATGTT. Residues: CASSLRQSQGTQYV.

This clone was detected only once. This sequence joins TRBV2 and TRBJ1-6; 10 bases line up with TRBD1. The CDR3 spans 15 residues. Germline V gives CDR1 SNHLY, CDR2 FYNNEI. Germline trimming cut 7 bases from V and 7 bases from J; bases unmatched to any gene: 7. The CDR3 nucleotides read TGTGCCAGCACCAGGACAGGGGGAGAGAATTCACCCCTCCACTTT. Translated: CASTRTGGENSPLHF.

This clone appeared a few times. The chain carries TRBV28 and TRBJ2-5; 7 bases fit TRBD1. The CDR3 spans 15 residues. V was clipped by 7 bases and J by 6 bases; unmatched bases: 14. Germline V gives CDR1 MDHEN, CDR2 SYDVKM. The CDR3 sequence: CASINGGQGVKTQYF. CDR3 sequence (DNA): TGTGCCAGCATTAACGGTGGCCAGGGGGTGAAGACCCAGTACTTC.

This clone was found a few times. This chain joins TRBV2 and TRBJ2-1, with D possibly being TRBD1 (6 bases). Trimming took 8 bases from V and 8 from J, leaving 16 bases between them. This CDR3 is built from 13 residues. Per the germline V gene, CDR1 is SNHLY and CDR2 is FYNNEI. CDR3 in DNA: TGTGCCAGCTGGGGGCTAGTATCGGATGAGCAGTTCTTC. The encoded protein is CASWGLVSDEQFF.

This rearrangement joins TRBV5-4 to TRBJ2-7; D gene unclear. The germline V and J ends were trimmed by 4 bases and 4 bases, with 12 bases remaining between them. The germline V gene has CDR1 SGHNT and CDR2 YYREEE (reference sequence). This CDR3 spans 13 amino acids. CDR3 sequence reads: CASSLIERYEQYF. The CDR3 DNA reads TGTGCCAGCAGCCTCATAGAGAGGTACGAGCAGTACTTC.

This clone turned up a few times. The chain uses TRBV5-4 and TRBJ1-2; no clear D gene. CDR1 SGHNT and CDR2 YYREEE come from the germline V gene (reference sequence). V shed 5 bases and J shed 4 bases, with 12 bases lying between them. This CDR3 is built from 13 residues. The DNA of the CDR3 is TGTGCCAGCAGTTCTGAGGGATTCTATGGCTACACCTTC. This encodes CASSSEGFYGYTF.

The V and J genes are TRBV6-1 and TRBJ2-7, with D perhaps matching TRBD1 (6 bases). Germline V gene data show CDR1 as MNHNS and CDR2 as SASEGT. The V gene lost 7 bases and the J gene lost 4 bases, with 11 bases spanning the gap. The CDR3 consists of 12 residues. In DNA, the CDR3 is TGTGCCAGCACAGGGGCCGAATACGAGCAGTACTTC. Protein sequence: CASTGAEYEQYF.

CDR3 protein: CASSMEFYNEQFF. The CDR3 DNA sequence: TGTGCCAGTAGTATGGAGTTTTACAATGAGCAGTTCTTC. The V and J genes are TRBV19 and TRBJ2-1, with unresolved D. The V end lost 3 bases, the J end lost 4 bases, and 7 bases lay between the germline ends. The germline V gene has CDR1 LNHDA and CDR2 SQIVND (reference sequence). The CDR3 covers 13 residues.

This chain connects TRBV4-3 to TRBJ2-7; TRBD2 aligns across 8 bases. Per the germline V gene, CDR1 is LGHNA and CDR2 is YSLEER. Trimming cost V 1 base and J 0 bases; bases outside gene matches: 5. CDR3 length: 16 residues. The CDR3 DNA is TGCGCCAGCAGCCAAGGTCATCGGGGGGGCTCCTACGAGCAGTACTTC. Its translation is CASSQGHRGGSYEQYF.